The text below deals with one T cell receptor beta chain. Its antigen is currently unknown. This entry is derived from a study of radiotherapy plus CTLA-4 blockade in lung cancer. Overall study context: Objective responses were observed in about a sixth of patients, and disease control was achieved by 30% to 35%. Study conclusions and caveats: In blood, TCR clones derived from the tumor expanded after radiotherapy plus ipilimumab.

Alongside CTLA-4 blockade with ipilimumab, patients with chemo-refractory metastatic non-small-cell lung cancer received focal radiation. Germline V CDR1 and CDR2: MNHEY, SVGAGI. Losses at the gene ends were 2 bases for V and 9 bases for J; bases not matched to a gene: 14. This CDR3 spans 16 amino acids. The protocol was immunoSEQ multiplex PCR, while the TCRdb copy is restricted to in-frame clones and leaves out a portion. The sample has about 80,000 clones, approximately 86% seen once. This receptor was obtained from a human donor with non-small cell lung cancer who had a partial response to radiotherapy plus ipilimumab. This specimen was peripheral blood, taken from a patient treated with radiotherapy plus ipilimumab. The rearrangement joins TRBV6-5 to TRBJ1-1; 8 bases align to TRBD1. The CDR3 sequence is CASSYILQGVLWKAFF. CDR3 nucleotides: TGTGCCAGCAGTTACATACTACAGGGGGTTTTATGGAAAGCTTTCTTT.